This is a list of T cell receptor beta chains from one sample in a study of control samples from healthy donors and cancer patients. The method was immunoSEQ multiplex PCR; TCRdb's version includes in-frame clones alone and lacks a portion of them. The table records more than 95,000 clones, around 91% of them present only once. Input material: PBMCs. The receptors shown here come from a woman aged 50 to 60 with colorectal cancer. The CDR3 runs from the conserved cysteine through the conserved F or W. A D gene is named only where the DNA matches it firmly. The listing skips clone size in some rows; elsewhere it reads once, few, many or a size class.

V	J	size	D	DNA	CDR3
TRBV3-1/TRBV3-2	TRBJ1-2	-	-	TGTGCCAGCAGCCAAGCGGGGGACCACGGAGTAGGCTACACCTTC	CASSQAGDHGVGYTF
TRBV11-2	TRBJ1-1	few	-	TGTGCCAGCAGCCCCGATCTTGGGAGTTGGACCACTGAAGCTTTCTTT	CASSPDLGSWTTEAFF
TRBV5-5	TRBJ1-5	-	-	TGTGCCAGCAGCCAGACGGGGATCAATCAGCCCCAGCATTTT	CASSQTGINQPQHF
TRBV9	TRBJ2-5	-	-	TGTGCCAGCAGCGTAGGCATGGGCGGGGAGACCCAGTACTTC	CASSVGMGGETQYF
TRBV18	TRBJ2-3	-	TRBD2	TGTGCCAGCTCAGCACTAGCGGGAGGGCCGTCAGATACGCAGTATTTT	CASSALAGGPSDTQYF
TRBV29-1	TRBJ2-5	once	-	TGCAGCGTCGGGGGGCCGGACGCCGAGACCCAGTACTTC	CSVGGPDAETQYF
TRBV24-1	TRBJ2-1	-	TRBD1	TGTGCCACCAGTGACCATCAGGGGGCTCGGTACAATGAGCAGTTCTTC	CATSDHQGARYNEQFF
TRBV2	TRBJ1-1	-	-	TGTGCCAGCAGTGAACGGCTCTACATGAACACTGAAGCTTTCTTT	CASSERLYMNTEAFF
TRBV19	TRBJ1-1	-	TRBD1	TGTGCCAGTGGGCAGGGGGAGAACACTGAAGCTTTCTTT	CASGQGENTEAFF
TRBV7-3	TRBJ2-1	-	TRBD2	TGTGCCAGCAGCCCGCGACTAGCGGGACCTTACAATGAGCAGTTCTTC	CASSPRLAGPYNEQFF
TRBV27	TRBJ2-1	-	-	TGTGCCAGCCGTCCCGGGGCCGGGAATGAGCAGTTCTTC	CASRPGAGNEQFF
TRBV19	TRBJ1-1	-	TRBD1	TGTGCCAGTAGTATTCGGGACAGGGGACACACTGAAGCTTTCTTT	CASSIRDRGHTEAFF
TRBV10-3	TRBJ1-2	-	-	TGTGCCATCAACCCCTCGGGGGGACTTGGCTACACCTTC	CAINPSGGLGYTF
TRBV2	TRBJ2-1	-	-	TGTGCCAGCAGTGTCGGGTTTCACAATGAGCAGTTCTTC	CASSVGFHNEQFF
TRBV28	TRBJ1-1	-	-	TGTGCCAGCAGTGAACCCCGCCGTAGTGCTTTCTTT	CASSEPRRSAFF
TRBV4-2	TRBJ1-5	-	-	TGTGCCACCAGCCAAACGACCGGGGGTCTATTGGCCCAGCATTTT	CATSQTTGGLLAQHF
TRBV5-6	TRBJ1-4	-	TRBD1	TGTGCCAGCAGCTCGGGGACAGGGCACGGAGAAAAACTGTTTTTT	CASSSGTGHGEKLFF
TRBV19	TRBJ1-5	-	-	TGTGCCAGTGGAAGGGCAGGGAGGCAGCCCCAGCATTTT	CASGRAGRQPQHF
TRBV29-1	TRBJ1-1	-	-	TGCAGCGTTGAATTACCGGCAGTATACACTGAAGCTTTCTTT	CSVELPAVYTEAFF
TRBV30	TRBJ1-1	once	-	TGTGCCTGGAGTGGTTATTTTGAAGCAGGTGAAGCTTTCTTT	CAWSGYFEAGEAFF
TRBV2	TRBJ1-4	-	-	TGTGCCAGCACCAGGGACATTGAAAAACTGTTTTTT	CASTRDIEKLFF
TRBV9	TRBJ2-2	-	-	TGTGCCAGCAGCTCTAGCTTGGGCACCGGGGAGCTGTTTTTT	CASSSSLGTGELFF
TRBV7-3	TRBJ2-1	-	TRBD2	TGTGCCAGCAGCCCCGGTAGCGGGAGTGAGAATGAGCAGTTCTTC	CASSPGSGSENEQFF
TRBV28	TRBJ2-7	once	-	TGTGCCAGCAGTTTACCCGTAAATGAGGCCTACGAGCAGTACTTC	CASSLPVNEAYEQYF
TRBV7-6	TRBJ2-3	-	-	TGTGCCAGCAGCCCCCGGCGGCCCGGCGGCCGCACAGATACGCAGTATTTT	CASSPRRPGGRTDTQYF
TRBV6-4	TRBJ2-1	-	-	TGTGCCAGCAGTGAGAGGCAGGGGCTGGCTGAGCAGTTCTTC	CASSERQGLAEQFF